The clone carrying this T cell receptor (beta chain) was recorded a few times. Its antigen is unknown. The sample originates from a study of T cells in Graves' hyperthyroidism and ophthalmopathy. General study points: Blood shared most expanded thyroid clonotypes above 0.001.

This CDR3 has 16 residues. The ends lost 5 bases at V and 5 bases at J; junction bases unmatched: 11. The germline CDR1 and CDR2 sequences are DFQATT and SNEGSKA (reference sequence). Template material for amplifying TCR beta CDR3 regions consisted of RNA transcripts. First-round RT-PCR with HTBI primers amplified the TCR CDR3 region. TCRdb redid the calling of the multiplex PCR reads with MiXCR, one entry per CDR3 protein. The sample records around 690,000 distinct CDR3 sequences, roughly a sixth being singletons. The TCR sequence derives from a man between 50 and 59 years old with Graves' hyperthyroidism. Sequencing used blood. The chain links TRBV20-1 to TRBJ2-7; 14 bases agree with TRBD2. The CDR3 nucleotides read TGCAGTGCTGGGGGGGGACTAGCGGGAGTATTTGACGAGCAGTACTTC. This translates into CSAGGGLAGVFDEQYF.